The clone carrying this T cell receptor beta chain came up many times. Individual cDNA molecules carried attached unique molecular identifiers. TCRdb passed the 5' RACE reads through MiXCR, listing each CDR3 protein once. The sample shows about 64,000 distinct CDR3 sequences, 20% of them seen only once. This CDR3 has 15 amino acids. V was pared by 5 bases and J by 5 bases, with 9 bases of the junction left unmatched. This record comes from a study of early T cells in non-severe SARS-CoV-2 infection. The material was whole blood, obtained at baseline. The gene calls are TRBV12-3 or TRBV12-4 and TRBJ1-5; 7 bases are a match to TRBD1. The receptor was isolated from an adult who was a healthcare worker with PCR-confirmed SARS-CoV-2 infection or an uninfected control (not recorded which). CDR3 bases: TGTGCCAGCAGTCGGGACAGAGGGAGCGATCAGCCCCAGCATTTT. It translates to CASSRDRGSDQPQHF.